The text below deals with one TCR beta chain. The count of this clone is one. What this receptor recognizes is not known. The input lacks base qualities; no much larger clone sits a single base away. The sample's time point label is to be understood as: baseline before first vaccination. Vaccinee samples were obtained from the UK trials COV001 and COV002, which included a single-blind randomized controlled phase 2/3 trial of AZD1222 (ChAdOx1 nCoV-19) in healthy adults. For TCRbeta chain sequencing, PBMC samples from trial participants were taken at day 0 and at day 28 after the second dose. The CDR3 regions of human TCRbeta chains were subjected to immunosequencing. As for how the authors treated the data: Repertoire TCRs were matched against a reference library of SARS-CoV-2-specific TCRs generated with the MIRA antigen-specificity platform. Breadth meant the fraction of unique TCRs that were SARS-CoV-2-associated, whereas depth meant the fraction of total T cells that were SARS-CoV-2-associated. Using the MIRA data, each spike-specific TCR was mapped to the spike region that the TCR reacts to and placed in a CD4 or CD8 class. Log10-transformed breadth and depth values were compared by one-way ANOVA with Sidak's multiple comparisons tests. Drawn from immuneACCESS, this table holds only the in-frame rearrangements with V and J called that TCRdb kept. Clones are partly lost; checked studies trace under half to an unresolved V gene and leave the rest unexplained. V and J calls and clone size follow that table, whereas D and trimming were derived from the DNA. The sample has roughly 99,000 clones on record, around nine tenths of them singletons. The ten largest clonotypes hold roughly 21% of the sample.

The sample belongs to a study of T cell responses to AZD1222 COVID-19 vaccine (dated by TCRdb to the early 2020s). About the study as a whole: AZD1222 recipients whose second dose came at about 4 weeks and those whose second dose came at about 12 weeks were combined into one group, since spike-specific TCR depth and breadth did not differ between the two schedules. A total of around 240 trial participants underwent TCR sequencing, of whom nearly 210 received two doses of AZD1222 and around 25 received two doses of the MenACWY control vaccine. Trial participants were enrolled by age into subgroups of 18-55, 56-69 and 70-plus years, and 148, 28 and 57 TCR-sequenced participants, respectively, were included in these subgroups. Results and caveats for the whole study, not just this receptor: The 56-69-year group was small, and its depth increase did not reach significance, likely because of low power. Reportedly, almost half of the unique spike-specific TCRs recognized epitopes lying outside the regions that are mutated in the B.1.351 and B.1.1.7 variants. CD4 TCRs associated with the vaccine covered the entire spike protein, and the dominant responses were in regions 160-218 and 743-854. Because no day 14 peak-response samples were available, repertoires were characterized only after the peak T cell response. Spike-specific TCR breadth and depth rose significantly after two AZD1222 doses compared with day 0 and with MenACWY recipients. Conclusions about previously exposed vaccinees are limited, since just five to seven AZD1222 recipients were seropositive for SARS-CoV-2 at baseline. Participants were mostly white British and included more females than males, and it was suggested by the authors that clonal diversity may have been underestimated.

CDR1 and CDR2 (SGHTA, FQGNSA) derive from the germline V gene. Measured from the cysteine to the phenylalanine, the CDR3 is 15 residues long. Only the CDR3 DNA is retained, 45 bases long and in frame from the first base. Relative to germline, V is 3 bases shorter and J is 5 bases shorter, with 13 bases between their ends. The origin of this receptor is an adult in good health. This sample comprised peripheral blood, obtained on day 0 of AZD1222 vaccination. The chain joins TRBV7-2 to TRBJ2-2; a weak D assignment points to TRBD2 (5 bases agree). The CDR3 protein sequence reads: CASSLRLGVTGELFF. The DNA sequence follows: TGTGCCAGCAGCTTGAGGCTGGGAGTGACCGGGGAGCTGTTTTTT.